This T cell receptor beta chain was captured in a study of blood T cell repertoires in COVID-19. Across the whole study: PBMCs, B-cell-depleted T cells, or T cells were the source of the cDNA or gDNA that made up the material.

This clone was seen once. CDR3 size: 13 residues. Generated by immunoSEQ multiplex PCR, the TCRdb table keeps only in-frame clones and is missing some. The table includes approximately 150,000 clones, around nine tenths detected once. Sequencing was performed on peripheral blood. The rearrangement joins TRBV21-1 to TRBJ2-1; the table's D call, TRBD2, has no DNA check behind it. TRBV21-1 is flagged as a pseudogene. The TCR was taken from a human donor in a cohort sampled during active COVID-19. For the CDR3, the DNA is TGTGCCAGCAGCAAAGTGGCGGGAAATGAGCAGTTCTTC. It specifies CASSKVAGNEQFF.